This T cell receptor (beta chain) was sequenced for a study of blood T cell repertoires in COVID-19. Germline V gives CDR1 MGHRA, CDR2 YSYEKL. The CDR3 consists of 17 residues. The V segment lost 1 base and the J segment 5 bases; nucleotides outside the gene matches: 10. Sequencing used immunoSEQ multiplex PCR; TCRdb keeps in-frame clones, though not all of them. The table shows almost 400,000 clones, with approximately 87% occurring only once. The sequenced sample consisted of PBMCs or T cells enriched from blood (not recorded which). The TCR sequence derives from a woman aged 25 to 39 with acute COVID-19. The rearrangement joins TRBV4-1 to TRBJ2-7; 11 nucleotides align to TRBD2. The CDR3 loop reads CASSQGGKSSGGDEQYF. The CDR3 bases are TGCGCCAGCAGCCAAGGAGGAAAGAGTAGCGGGGGGGACGAGCAGTACTTC.